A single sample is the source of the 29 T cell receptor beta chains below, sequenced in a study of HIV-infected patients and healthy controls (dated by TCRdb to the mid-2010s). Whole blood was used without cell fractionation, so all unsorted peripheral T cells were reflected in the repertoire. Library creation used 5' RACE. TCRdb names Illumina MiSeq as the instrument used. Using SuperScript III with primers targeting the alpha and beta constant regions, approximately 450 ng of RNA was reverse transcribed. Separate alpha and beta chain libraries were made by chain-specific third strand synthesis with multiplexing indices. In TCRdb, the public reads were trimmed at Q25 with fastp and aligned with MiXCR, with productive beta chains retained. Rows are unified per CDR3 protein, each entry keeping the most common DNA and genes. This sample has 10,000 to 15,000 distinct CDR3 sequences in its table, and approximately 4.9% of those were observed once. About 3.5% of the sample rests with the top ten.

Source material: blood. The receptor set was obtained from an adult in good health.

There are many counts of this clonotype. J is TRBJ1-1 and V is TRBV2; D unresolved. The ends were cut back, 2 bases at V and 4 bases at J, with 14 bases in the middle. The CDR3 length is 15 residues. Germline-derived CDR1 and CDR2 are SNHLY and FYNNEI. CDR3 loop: CASSEQEGTGTEAFF. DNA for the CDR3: TGTGCCAGCAGTGAACAGGAGGGTACGGGCACTGAAGCTTTCTTT.

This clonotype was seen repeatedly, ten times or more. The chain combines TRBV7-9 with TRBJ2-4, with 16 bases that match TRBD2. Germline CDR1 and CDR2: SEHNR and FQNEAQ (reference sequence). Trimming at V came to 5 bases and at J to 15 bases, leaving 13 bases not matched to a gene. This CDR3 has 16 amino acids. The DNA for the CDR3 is TGTGCCAGCAGCCTCACCCCGGGACTAGCGGGGGGGGCCCTGTACTTC. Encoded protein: CASSLTPGLAGGALYF.

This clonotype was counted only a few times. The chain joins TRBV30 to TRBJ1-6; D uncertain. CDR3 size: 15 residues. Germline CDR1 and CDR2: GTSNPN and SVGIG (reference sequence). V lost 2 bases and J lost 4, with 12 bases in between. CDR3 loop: CAWSYRGSYNSPLHF. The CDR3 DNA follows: TGTGCCTGGAGTTACCGAGGCAGTTATAATTCACCCCTCCACTTT.

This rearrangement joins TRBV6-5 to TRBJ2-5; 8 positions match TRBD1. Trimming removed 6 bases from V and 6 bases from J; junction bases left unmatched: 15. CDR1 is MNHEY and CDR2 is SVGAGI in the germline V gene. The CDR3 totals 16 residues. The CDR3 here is CASSFNPGTGEKTQYF. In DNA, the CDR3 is TGTGCCAGCAGCTTCAACCCCGGGACAGGAGAGAAGACCCAGTACTTC.

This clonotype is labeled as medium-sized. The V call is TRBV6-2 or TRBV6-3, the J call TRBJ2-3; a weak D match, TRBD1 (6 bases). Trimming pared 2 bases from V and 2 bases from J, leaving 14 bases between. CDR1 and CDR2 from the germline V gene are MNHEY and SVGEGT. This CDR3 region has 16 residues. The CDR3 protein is CASSYLGTRPTDTQYF. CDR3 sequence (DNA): TGTGCCAGCAGTTACCTGGGGACAAGGCCCACAGATACGCAGTATTTT.

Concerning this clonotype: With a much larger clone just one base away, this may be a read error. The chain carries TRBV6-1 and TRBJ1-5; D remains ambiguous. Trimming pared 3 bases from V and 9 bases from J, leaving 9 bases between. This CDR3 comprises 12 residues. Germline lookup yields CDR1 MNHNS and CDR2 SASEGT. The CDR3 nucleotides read TGTGCCAGCAGTGACACCGGTCGGCCCCAGCATTTT. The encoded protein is CASSDTGRPQHF.

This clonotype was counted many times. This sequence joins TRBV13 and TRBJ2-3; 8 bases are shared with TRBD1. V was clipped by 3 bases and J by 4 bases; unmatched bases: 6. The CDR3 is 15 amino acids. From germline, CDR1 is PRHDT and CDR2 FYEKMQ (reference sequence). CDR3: CASSLDRASPDTQYF. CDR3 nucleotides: TGTGCCAGCAGCTTGGACAGGGCGAGCCCAGATACGCAGTATTTT. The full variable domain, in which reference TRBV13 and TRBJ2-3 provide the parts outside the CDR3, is AAGVIQSPRHLIKEKRETATLKCYPIPRHDTVYWYQQGPGQDPQFLISFYEKMQSDKGSIPDRFSAQQFSDYHSELNMSSLELGDSALYFCASSLDRASPDTQYFGPGTRLTVL.

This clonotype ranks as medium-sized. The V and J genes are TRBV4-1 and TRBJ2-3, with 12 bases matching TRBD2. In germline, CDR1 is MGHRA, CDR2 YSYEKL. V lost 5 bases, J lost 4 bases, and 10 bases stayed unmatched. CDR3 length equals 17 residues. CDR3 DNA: TGCGCCAGCAGCGCAAACTGGGCTAGCGGGGGGGCAGATACGCAGTATTTT. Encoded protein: CASSANWASGGADTQYF.

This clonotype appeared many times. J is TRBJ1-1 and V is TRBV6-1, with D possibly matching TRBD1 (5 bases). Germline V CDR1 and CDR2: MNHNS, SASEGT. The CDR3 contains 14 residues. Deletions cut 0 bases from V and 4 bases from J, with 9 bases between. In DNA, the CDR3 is TGTGCCAGCAGTGAAGCCCCGGGGGGCACTGAAGCTTTCTTT. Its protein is CASSEAPGGTEAFF.

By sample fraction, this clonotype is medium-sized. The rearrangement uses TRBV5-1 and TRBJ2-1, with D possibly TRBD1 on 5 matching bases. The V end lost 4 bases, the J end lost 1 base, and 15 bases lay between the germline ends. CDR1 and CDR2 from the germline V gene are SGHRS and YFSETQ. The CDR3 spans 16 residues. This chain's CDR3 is CASSDRSGLSYNEQFF. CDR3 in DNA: TGCGCCAGCAGCGACCGTTCAGGGCTTTCCTACAATGAGCAGTTCTTC.

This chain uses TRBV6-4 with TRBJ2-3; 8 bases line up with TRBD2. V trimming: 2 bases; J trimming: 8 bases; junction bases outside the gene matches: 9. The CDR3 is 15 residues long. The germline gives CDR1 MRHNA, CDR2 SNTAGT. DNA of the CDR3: TGTGCCAGCAGTGACGATGAGGGTAGCGGGGCTACGCAGTATTTT. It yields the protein CASSDDEGSGATQYF.

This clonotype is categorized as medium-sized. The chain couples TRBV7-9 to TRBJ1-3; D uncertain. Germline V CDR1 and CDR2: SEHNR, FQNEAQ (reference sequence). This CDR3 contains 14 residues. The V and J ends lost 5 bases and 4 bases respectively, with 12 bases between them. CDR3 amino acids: CASSPRMDGNTIYF. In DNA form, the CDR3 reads TGTGCCAGCAGCCCGAGGATGGACGGAAACACCATATATTTT.

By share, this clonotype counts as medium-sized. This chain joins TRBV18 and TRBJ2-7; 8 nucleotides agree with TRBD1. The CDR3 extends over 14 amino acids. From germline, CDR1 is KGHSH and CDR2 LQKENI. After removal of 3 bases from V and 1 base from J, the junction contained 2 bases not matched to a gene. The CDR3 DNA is TGTGCCAGCTCACCGGACAGGGCTTCCTACGAGCAGTACTTC. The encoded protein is CASSPDRASYEQYF.

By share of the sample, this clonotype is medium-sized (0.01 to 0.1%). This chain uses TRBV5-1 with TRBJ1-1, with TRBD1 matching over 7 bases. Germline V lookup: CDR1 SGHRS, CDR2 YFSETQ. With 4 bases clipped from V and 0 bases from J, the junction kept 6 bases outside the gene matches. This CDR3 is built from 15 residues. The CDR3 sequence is CASSINRGLNTEAFF. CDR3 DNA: TGCGCCAGCAGCATTAACAGGGGATTGAACACTGAAGCTTTCTTT.

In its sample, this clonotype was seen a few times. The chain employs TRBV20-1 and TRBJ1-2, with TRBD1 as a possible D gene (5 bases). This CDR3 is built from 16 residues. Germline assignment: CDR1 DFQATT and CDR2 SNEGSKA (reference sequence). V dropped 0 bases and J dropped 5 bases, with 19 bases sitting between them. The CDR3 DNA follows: TGCAGTGCTAGAGAACATACAGGAAACGGGGGGTATGGCTACACCTTC. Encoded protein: CSAREHTGNGGYGYTF.

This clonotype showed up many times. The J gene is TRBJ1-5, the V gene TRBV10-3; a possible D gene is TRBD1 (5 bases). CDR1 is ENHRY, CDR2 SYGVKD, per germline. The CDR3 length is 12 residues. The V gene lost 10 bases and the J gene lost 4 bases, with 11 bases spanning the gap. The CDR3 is CATSGGNQPQHF. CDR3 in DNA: TGTGCCACCAGCGGGGGGAATCAGCCCCAGCATTTT.

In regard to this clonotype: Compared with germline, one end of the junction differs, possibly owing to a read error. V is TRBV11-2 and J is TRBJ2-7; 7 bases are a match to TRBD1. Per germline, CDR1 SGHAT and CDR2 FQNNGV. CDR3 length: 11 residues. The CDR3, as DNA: TGTGCCAGCAGCTCGGCCGGGACAGTCATTTTC. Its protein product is CASSSAGTVIF.

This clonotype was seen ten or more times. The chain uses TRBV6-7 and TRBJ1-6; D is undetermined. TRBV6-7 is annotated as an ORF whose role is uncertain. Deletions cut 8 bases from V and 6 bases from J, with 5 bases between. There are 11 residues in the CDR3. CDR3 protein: CASPPNSPLHF. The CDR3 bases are TGTGCCAGCCCACCTAATTCACCCCTCCACTTT.

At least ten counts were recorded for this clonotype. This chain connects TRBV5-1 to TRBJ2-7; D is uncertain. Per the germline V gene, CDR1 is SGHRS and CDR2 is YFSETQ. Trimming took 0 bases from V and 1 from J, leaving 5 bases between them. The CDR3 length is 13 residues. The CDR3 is CASSLDGSYEQYF. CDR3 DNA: TGCGCCAGCAGCTTGGACGGTTCCTACGAGCAGTACTTC. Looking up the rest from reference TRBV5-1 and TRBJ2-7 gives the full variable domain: KAGVTQTPRYLIKTRGQQVTLSCSPISGHRSVSWYQQTPGQGLQFLFEYFSETQRNKGNFPGRFSGRQFSNSRSEMNVSTLELGDSALYLCASSLDGSYEQYFGPGTRLTVT.

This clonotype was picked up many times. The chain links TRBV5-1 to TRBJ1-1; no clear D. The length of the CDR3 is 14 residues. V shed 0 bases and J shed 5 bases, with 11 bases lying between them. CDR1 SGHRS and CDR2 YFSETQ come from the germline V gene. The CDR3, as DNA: TGCGCCAGCAGCTTGGTCACGAGTTCTACTGAAGCTTTCTTT. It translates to CASSLVTSSTEAFF.

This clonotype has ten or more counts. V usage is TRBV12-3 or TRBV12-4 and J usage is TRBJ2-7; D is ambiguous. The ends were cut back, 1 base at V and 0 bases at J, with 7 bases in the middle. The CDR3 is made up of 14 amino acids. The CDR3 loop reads CASSLVGNSYEQYF. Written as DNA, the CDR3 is TGTGCCAGCAGTTTAGTAGGGAACTCCTACGAGCAGTACTTC.

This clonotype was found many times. The CDR3 coding sequence is TGTGCCACCATTGTAGGACAGGGCTTCTACAATGAGCAGTTCTTC. It codes for CATIVGQGFYNEQFF. The rearrangement uses TRBV24-1 and TRBJ2-1; 8 bases fit TRBD1. V was clipped by 8 bases and J by 3 bases; unmatched bases: 8. The CDR3 loop spans 15 amino acids. Germline V gene data show CDR1 as KGHDR and CDR2 as SFDVKD.

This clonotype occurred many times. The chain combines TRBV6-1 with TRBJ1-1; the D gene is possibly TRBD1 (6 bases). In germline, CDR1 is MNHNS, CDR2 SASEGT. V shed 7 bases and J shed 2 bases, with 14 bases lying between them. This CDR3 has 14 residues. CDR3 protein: CASTTGAPNTEAFF. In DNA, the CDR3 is TGTGCCAGCACGACAGGCGCCCCTAACACTGAAGCTTTCTTT.

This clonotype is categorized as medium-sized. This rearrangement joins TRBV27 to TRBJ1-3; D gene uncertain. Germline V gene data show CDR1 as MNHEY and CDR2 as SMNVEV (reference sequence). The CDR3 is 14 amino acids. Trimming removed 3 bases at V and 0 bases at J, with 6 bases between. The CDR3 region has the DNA TGTGCCAGCAGTTTTGACTCCTCTGGAAACACCATATATTTT. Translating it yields CASSFDSSGNTIYF.

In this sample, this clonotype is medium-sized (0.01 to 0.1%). The CDR3 spells CASSLVLGRVAPQHF. The CDR3 DNA reads TGTGCCAGCAGCTTAGTGTTAGGACGGGTTGCGCCCCAGCATTTT. V is TRBV11-2 and J is TRBJ1-5, with unresolved D. The V end lost 1 base, the J end lost 9 bases, and 16 bases lay between the germline ends. This CDR3 is built from 15 residues. Germline assignment: CDR1 SGHAT and CDR2 FQNNGV.

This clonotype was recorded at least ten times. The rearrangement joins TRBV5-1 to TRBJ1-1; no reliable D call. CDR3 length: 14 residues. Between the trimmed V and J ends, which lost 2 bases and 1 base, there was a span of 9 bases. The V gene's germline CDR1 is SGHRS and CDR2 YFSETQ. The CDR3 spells CASSLDGRNTEAFF. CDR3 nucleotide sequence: TGCGCCAGCAGCTTAGACGGAAGGAACACTGAAGCTTTCTTT.

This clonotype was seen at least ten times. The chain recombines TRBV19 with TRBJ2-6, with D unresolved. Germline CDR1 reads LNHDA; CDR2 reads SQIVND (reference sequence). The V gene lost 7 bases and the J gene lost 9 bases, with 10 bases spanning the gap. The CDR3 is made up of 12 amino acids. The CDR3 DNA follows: TGTGCCAGTAAAACTGTCTACAACGTCCTGACTTTC. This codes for CASKTVYNVLTF. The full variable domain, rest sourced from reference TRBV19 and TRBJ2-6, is DGGITQSPKYLFRKEGQNVTLSCEQNLNHDAMYWYRQDPGQGLRLIYYSQIVNDFQKGDIAEGYSVSREKKESFPLTVTSAQKNPTAFYLCASKTVYNVLTFGAGSRLTVL.

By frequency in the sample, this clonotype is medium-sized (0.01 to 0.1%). CDR3 residues: CSAWAAGSETQYF. CDR3 DNA: TGCAGTGCTTGGGCGGCGGGTTCAGAGACCCAGTACTTC. V and J are TRBV20-1 and TRBJ2-5; a weak D match, TRBD2 (5 bases). Germline V gives CDR1 DFQATT, CDR2 SNEGSKA (reference sequence). The CDR3 has 13 residues. V was clipped by 5 bases and J by 4 bases, with 14 bases between them.

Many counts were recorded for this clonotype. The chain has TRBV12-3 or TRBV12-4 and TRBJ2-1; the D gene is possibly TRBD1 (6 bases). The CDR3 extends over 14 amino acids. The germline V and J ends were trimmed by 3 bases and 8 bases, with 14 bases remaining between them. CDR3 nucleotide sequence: TGTGCCAGCAGTTTCGTAGGGGGTAGGGATGAGCAGTTCTTC. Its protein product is CASSFVGGRDEQFF.